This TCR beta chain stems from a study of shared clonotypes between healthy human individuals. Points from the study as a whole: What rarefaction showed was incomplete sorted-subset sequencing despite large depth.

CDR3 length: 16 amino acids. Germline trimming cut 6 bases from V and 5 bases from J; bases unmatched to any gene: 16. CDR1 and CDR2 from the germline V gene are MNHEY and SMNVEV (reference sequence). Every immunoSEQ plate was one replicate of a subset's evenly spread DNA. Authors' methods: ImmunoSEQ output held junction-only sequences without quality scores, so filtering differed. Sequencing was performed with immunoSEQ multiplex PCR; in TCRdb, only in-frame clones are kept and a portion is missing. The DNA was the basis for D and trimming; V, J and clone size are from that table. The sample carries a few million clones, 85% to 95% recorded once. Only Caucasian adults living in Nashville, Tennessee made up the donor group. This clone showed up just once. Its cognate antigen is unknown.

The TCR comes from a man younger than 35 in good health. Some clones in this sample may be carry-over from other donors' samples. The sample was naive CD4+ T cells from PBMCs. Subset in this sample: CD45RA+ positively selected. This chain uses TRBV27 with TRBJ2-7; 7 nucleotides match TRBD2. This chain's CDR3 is CASSPFFRGSDDEQYF. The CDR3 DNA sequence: TGTGCCAGCAGCCCCTTCTTCCGCGGGAGTGACGACGAGCAGTACTTC.